Listed below are T cell receptor beta chains from one sample, sequenced in a study of cytomegalovirus exposure and HLA in healthy donors. Here immunoSEQ multiplex PCR was the method, and the copy in TCRdb shows in-frame clones only, minus some. The table includes 90,000 to 150,000 clones, about 80% detected once. The sequenced sample consisted of PBMCs. The receptor source for this set is a woman aged 40 to 55 in good health and CMV-seropositive. Both conserved end residues are part of each CDR3.

V gene | CDR3 protein
TRBV19 | CASNEGAGELFF
TRBV5-1 | CASNRQGGTYEQYF
TRBV2 | CASSDSGQPFLHF
TRBV10-3 | CAIRGTNNLSGELFF
TRBV7-8 | CASSLGQLISYNSPLHF
TRBV30 | CAVDSGGRQNIQYF
TRBV18 | CASSPQDAGTEAFF
TRBV7-9 | CASSLGQGQFSPLHF
TRBV30 | CAWTDRQNQPQHF
TRBV6-5 | CASRRQGAQPQHF
TRBV5-4 | CASHSGGHQETQYF
TRBV6-5 | CASSYSRYRGEAFF
TRBV5-4 | CASSRGQGQTGELFF
TRBV6-1 | CASRTRTGVGTEAFF
TRBV2 | CASSGGGNEQFF
TRBV5-1 | CASSLEGAEAFF
TRBV7-8 | CASREGYIGEKLFF
TRBV7-8 | CASSSGLGAFF
TRBV6-1 | CASSVPRENTEAFF
TRBV6-5 | CASSYSSAGTFEKLFF
TRBV9 | CASSPPREGSKQYF
TRBV4-1 | CASSQDSPGSNSPLHF
TRBV6-5 | CASSYSKSGAVNTIYF
TRBV30 | CAWVDRGNTEAFF
TRBV15 | CATSRDPGLAEETQYF
TRBV29-1 | CSVEYGQGTYEQYF
TRBV27 | CASSLSWYARVSSYNEQFF
TRBV25-1 | CASSVPYPGSYNEQFF
TRBV6-1 | CASSERGGGQGREKLFF
TRBV19 | CASSPGVLNSPLHF
TRBV9 | CASSEEATAGNTIYF
TRBV6-1 | CASRPGTGSFYGYTF
TRBV11-2 | CASSSGTVQETQYF
TRBV6-6 | CASRYTGGHGANVLTF
TRBV5-1 | CASSLFDRGREKLFF
TRBV18 | CASSPSDLSEQYF
TRBV7-8 | CASSLVRETQYF
TRBV7-2 | CASSSSTGNEQFF
TRBV30 | CAWSVGTSGGRSTDTQYF
TRBV5-4 | CASSTQPTGDYGYTF
TRBV2 | CASSPGVGSPEAFF
TRBV5-1 | CASLGGEDEKLFF
TRBV30 | CAWSGGQGLEQFF
TRBV9 | CASSVGGDRAGEQYF
TRBV25-1 | CASSRAGGETQYF
TRBV19 | CASRLIATGEYGYTF
TRBV9 | CASTPGQGTEQYF
TRBV30 | CAWSKGAGELFF